This is a list of T cell receptor beta chains from one sample in a study of blood T cell repertoires in COVID-19. Assay: immunoSEQ multiplex PCR; the TCRdb copy retains only in-frame clones and omits some. The data hold 150,000 to 200,000 clones, with around 85% observed a single time. Input material: peripheral blood. The receptors originated from a human donor in a cohort sampled during active COVID-19. The CDR3 runs from the conserved cysteine through the conserved F or W. A D gene is named only where the DNA matches it firmly. Some rows have no size entry. The others give once, few or many, or a class for an expanded clone.

d_call	v_call	clone_size	j_call	cdr3_nt	cdr3_aa
TRBD1	TRBV6-2/TRBV6-3	-	TRBJ2-7	TGTGCCAGCAGTTACGCCCCCGGGACAGGGTTTCGCGAGCAGTACTTC	CASSYAPGTGFREQYF
TRBD2	TRBV7-3	-	TRBJ2-7	TGTGCCAGCAGCTTAGCTCCGACTAGCGGGGGAACCTACGAGCAGTACTTC	CASSLAPTSGGTYEQYF
TRBD2	TRBV3-1/TRBV3-2	-	TRBJ2-5	TGTGCCAGCAGCTGGGGACTAGCGGAACAAGAGACCCAGTACTTC	CASSWGLAEQETQYF
TRBD1	TRBV5-1	-	TRBJ1-1	TGCGCCAGCAGCTTTCACGGACAGGGGAACACTGAAGCTTTCTTT	CASSFHGQGNTEAFF
TRBD2	TRBV27	-	TRBJ2-5	TGTGCCAGCAGTTTCCTCCCGGGGGGCCAAGAGACCCAGTACTTC	CASSFLPGGQETQYF
TRBD2	TRBV19	-	TRBJ2-1	TGTGCCACGATGCGGGAGGGGAACAATGAGCAGTTCTTC	CATMREGNNEQFF
-	TRBV9	-	TRBJ1-1	TGTGCCAGCAGCGTAGGGGGCAATGAAGCTTTCTTT	CASSVGGNEAFF
TRBD1	TRBV27	-	TRBJ1-2	TGTGCCAGCAGTTTATTCAGGGGGAACTATGGCTACACCTTC	CASSLFRGNYGYTF
-	TRBV5-6	once	TRBJ2-1	TGTGCCAGCAGCTTTAGGGGCATGGTCAATGAGCAGTTCTTC	CASSFRGMVNEQFF
TRBD1	TRBV5-6	-	TRBJ2-7	TGTGCCAGCAGGGCGACAGGGGGCGGCGAGCAGTACTTC	CASRATGGGEQYF
-	TRBV30	few	TRBJ2-7	TGTGCCTGGAGTGTAACAGGGTTCCCCTACGAGCAGTACTTC	CAWSVTGFPYEQYF
-	TRBV21-1	-	TRBJ2-7	TGTGCCAGCAGCAAACGACCAAAGGACTTCGCCGAGCAGTACTTC	CASSKRPKDFAEQYF
-	TRBV7-9	few	TRBJ2-7	TGTGCCAGCAGTCCTTCCGGGACTGCCTACGAGCAGTACTTC	CASSPSGTAYEQYF
-	TRBV3-1/TRBV3-2	-	TRBJ1-3	TGTGCCAGCAGCCAAGATATAAGAAACACCATATATTTT	CASSQDIRNTIYF
-	TRBV12-3/TRBV12-4	once	TRBJ2-5	TGTGCCAGCAGGGCCAGGGAGACCCAGTACTTC	CASRARETQYF
-	TRBV10-3	-	TRBJ2-1	TGTGCCATCAGGGGGGGGCTAGAGGGTGAGCAGTTCTTC	CAIRGGLEGEQFF
-	TRBV6-5	-	TRBJ2-7	TGTGCCAGCAGTCGCGGGACAGATTCCTACGAGCAGTACTTC	CASSRGTDSYEQYF
-	TRBV29-1	once	TRBJ2-1	TGCAGCGTTGAGGGCCCTGGGGGGGCCTCCTACAATGAGCAGTTCTTC	CSVEGPGGASYNEQFF
-	TRBV12-3/TRBV12-4	-	TRBJ1-2	TGTGCCAGCAGTTTAAAGCGAGACTATGGCTACACCTTC	CASSLKRDYGYTF
-	TRBV3-1/TRBV3-2	-	TRBJ2-7	TGTGCCAGCAGCCAAGATCCGGGCAGGGGCTACGAGCAGTACTTC	CASSQDPGRGYEQYF
-	TRBV7-9	-	TRBJ2-1	TGTGCCAGCAGCCAACAAAGACAGGGGACGGGAGGCAATGAGCAGTTCTTC	CASSQQRQGTGGNEQFF
-	TRBV7-9	-	TRBJ2-7	TGTGCCAGCTCCCTGCGCCCCGCCCCCCGAGGAATCTACGAGCAGTACTTC	CASSLRPAPRGIYEQYF
TRBD2	TRBV7-9	-	TRBJ2-1	TGTGCCAGCAGCCCCCGGGGACTAGCGGGAGAAAATGAGCAGTTCTTC	CASSPRGLAGENEQFF
TRBD1	TRBV6-2/TRBV6-3	-	TRBJ1-2	TGTGCCAGCAGTTCGGGACAGGGGATTGGCTACACCTTC	CASSSGQGIGYTF
TRBD2	TRBV10-3	-	TRBJ2-5	TGTGCCATCACCTCACCAGGGACTAGCGGGAGAACGAGTTTTGAGACCCAGTACTTC	CAITSPGTSGRTSFETQYF
TRBD2	TRBV10-3	once	TRBJ2-7	TGTGCCATCAGATCTACTAGCGGGGGCTCCTACGAGCAGTACTTC	CAIRSTSGGSYEQYF
TRBD2	TRBV27	-	TRBJ2-1	TGTGCCAGCAGTTTAGATGGGACTAGGGGCAATGAGCAGTTCTTC	CASSLDGTRGNEQFF
-	TRBV2	-	TRBJ1-5	TGTGCCAGCAGGGGGAGGGATAGGGGTCGGAGCAATCAGCCCCAGCATTTT	CASRGRDRGRSNQPQHF
-	TRBV28	-	TRBJ1-2	TGTGCCAGCAGTCCTGGACAGACGAACTATGGCTACACCTTC	CASSPGQTNYGYTF
-	TRBV9	-	TRBJ2-7	TGTGCCAGCAGCGTAGGGGGGGGCCAGGGCTACGAGCAGTACTTC	CASSVGGGQGYEQYF
-	TRBV6-6	-	TRBJ1-1	TGTGCCAGCAGAAGACAGAAGACCACTGAAGCTTTCTTT	CASRRQKTTEAFF
-	TRBV28	-	TRBJ2-5	TGTGCCAGCAGTTTTGTGTGGGAGAAGTCGGAGACCCAGTACTTC	CASSFVWEKSETQYF
TRBD2	TRBV5-1	-	TRBJ2-7	TGCGCCAGCAGCCATACTAGCGGGAGCTCCTACGAGCAGTACTTC	CASSHTSGSSYEQYF
-	TRBV4-1	-	TRBJ1-4	TGCGCCAGCAGCCAAGATATAGTAGCTCCTGGAAAACTGTTTTTT	CASSQDIVAPGKLFF
TRBD2	TRBV7-9	-	TRBJ2-5	TGTGCCAGCAGCGCGAGGGGACTAGCGGAATCCGAGGACCAGTACTTC	CASSARGLAESEDQYF
TRBD2	TRBV27	once	TRBJ2-5	TGTGCCAGCAGGCATCGGGAGGCGGGGGAGACCCAGTACTTC	CASRHREAGETQYF
-	TRBV28	once	TRBJ2-5	TGTGCCAGCAGTGTCACAGCTGAAGAGACCCAGTACTTC	CASSVTAEETQYF
TRBD1	TRBV5-4	-	TRBJ2-5	TGTGCCAGCAGCCTGGGACAGGGGAACCAAGAGACCCAGTACTTC	CASSLGQGNQETQYF
TRBD1	TRBV28	-	TRBJ1-2	TGTGCCAGCAGTTGGGACAGACTCTATGGCTACACCTTC	CASSWDRLYGYTF
-	TRBV28	-	TRBJ1-2	TGTGCCAGCAGTTTCTCAGGGGCTCTTGGCTACACCTTC	CASSFSGALGYTF
TRBD1	TRBV25-1	-	TRBJ1-2	TGTGCCAGCGCCGAGACAGGGGTAGGCAATGGCTACACCTTC	CASAETGVGNGYTF
-	TRBV2	-	TRBJ1-2	TGTGCCAGCAGTGACCCGGGGGGAGACACCTTC	CASSDPGGDTF
TRBD2	TRBV18	once	TRBJ2-5	TGTGCCAGCTCACCCTCCCTCTCGACTAGCGGAATAGAGACCCAGTACTTC	CASSPSLSTSGIETQYF
TRBD1	TRBV5-4	-	TRBJ1-1	TGTGCCAGCAGCTCGCCGGGACAGGGATCCACTGAAGCTTTCTTT	CASSSPGQGSTEAFF
-	TRBV28	-	TRBJ1-3	TGTGCCAGTTTGGGGGCAGCCGACTCTGGAAACACCATATATTTT	CASLGAADSGNTIYF
-	TRBV28	-	TRBJ1-4	TGTGCCAGCACCCCTCGCAGGGGAAGGCGGGAAAAACTGTTTTTT	CASTPRRGRREKLFF
-	TRBV6-2/TRBV6-3	-	TRBJ2-3	TGTGCCAGCAGTTACTCGATTAGAGGGGGAGAGGACACAGATACGCAGTATTTT	CASSYSIRGGEDTDTQYF
TRBD2	TRBV5-6	-	TRBJ2-5	TGTGCCAGCAGCTTGGGGCTAGCGGGAGCCTCTGACGGAGAGACCCAGTACTTC	CASSLGLAGASDGETQYF
TRBD2	TRBV7-9	-	TRBJ2-1	TGTGCCAGCAGCCCTGGGACTAGCGTCCGCTCCTACAATGAGCAGTTCTTC	CASSPGTSVRSYNEQFF
TRBD1	TRBV19	-	TRBJ1-1	TGTGCCAGTAGTATGGCCGGGACAGGGGGCGTTTGGGGATTGAACACTGAAGCTTTCTTT	CASSMAGTGGVWGLNTEAFF
TRBD2	TRBV13	-	TRBJ2-1	TGTGCCAGCAGCGTACGACTAGCGGGAGCGGATAATGAGCAGTTCTTC	CASSVRLAGADNEQFF
TRBD1	TRBV2	-	TRBJ2-1	TGTGCCAGCAGTGGGCGGGGACAGGTGGAGCAGTTCTTC	CASSGRGQVEQFF
TRBD2	TRBV10-1	-	TRBJ2-5	TGCGCCAGCAGTGATGACGCGGGAGGGCCCTCAGTGGAGACCCAGTACTTC	CASSDDAGGPSVETQYF